This TCR beta chain originates from a study of spatial heterogeneity in lung cancer. Study at large: Alpha-chain sequences were consistently detected less often than beta-chain sequences. The average count in raw reads for each unique TCR and UMI combination exceeded 9.5 appearances.

On this clonotype: With the library built for alpha chains, this beta chain is off target and its frequency is not meaningful.

MiXCR was run by TCRdb on the 5' RACE reads, yielding one entry per CDR3 protein. The table includes around 15,000 distinct CDR3 sequences, 3% to 4.5% detected once. The sample's time point: sample taken at primary tumor resection. In each case, whole RNA from tumor, nontumor lung or frozen PBMC was sequenced unsorted. Sample: normal lung tissue next to the tumor, taken at surgery. The sequence derives from a male donor with early-stage non-small cell lung cancer.

The CDR3 DNA reads as TGTGCCAGCAGCCGCCAAGGGGCGGGAGGCGCCTACGAGCAGTACTTC. Translating it yields CASSRQGAGGAYEQYF. This chain connects TRBV7-2 to TRBJ2-7, with TRBD2 identical over 8 bases. This CDR3 is 16 amino acids long. Germline loops: CDR1 SGHTA, CDR2 FQGNSA. V shed 5 bases and J 2 bases; nucleotides not matched to a gene: 11.